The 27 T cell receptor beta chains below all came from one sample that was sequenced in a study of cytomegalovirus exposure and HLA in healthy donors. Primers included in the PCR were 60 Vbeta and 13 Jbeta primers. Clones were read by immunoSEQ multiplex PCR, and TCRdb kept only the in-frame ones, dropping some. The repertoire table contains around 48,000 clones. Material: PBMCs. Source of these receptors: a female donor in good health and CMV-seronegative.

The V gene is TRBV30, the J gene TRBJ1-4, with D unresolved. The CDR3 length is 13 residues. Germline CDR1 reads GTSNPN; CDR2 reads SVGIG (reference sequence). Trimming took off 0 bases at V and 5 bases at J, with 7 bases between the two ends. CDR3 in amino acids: CAWSVEGNEKLFF. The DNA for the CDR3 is TGTGCCTGGAGTGTGGAGGGCAATGAAAAACTGTTTTTT.

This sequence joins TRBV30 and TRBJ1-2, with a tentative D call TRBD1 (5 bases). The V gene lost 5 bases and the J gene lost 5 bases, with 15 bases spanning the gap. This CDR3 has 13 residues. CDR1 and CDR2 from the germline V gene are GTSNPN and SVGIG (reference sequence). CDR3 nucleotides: TGTGCCTGGGAAACAGGACACCCTTATGGCTACACCTTC. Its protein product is CAWETGHPYGYTF.

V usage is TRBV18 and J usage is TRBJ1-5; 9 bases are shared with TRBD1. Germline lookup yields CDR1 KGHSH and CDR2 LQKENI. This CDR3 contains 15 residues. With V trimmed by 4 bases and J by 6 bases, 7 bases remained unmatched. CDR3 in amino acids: CASSRDRGNAQPQHF. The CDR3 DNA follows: TGTGCCAGCTCACGAGACAGGGGGAACGCTCAGCCCCAGCATTTT.

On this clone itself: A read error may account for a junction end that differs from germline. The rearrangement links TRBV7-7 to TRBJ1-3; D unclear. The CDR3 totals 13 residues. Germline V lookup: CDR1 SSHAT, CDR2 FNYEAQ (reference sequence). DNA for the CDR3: TGTGCTAGCAGCTTAGCTACTGGAAACACCATATATTTT. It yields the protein CASSLATGNTIYF. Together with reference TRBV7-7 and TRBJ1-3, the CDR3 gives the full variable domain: GAGVSQSPRYKVTKRGQDVTLRCDPISSHATLYWYQQALGQGPEFLTYFNYEAQPDKSGLPSDRFSAERPEGSISTLTIQRTEQRDSAMYRCASSLATGNTIYFGEGSWLTVV.

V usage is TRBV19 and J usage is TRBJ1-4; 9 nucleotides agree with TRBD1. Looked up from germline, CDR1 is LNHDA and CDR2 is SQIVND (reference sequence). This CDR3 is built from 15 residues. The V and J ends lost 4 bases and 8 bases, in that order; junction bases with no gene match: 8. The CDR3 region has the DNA TGTGCCAGTAGTACCTACAGGGGGCCGGAGGAAAAACTGTTTTTT. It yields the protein CASSTYRGPEEKLFF.

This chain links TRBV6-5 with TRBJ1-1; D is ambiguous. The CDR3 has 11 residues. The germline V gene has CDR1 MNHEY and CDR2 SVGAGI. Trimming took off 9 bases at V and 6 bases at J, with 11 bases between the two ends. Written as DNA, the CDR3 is TGTGCCAGTGGTACAGACCCTGAAGCTTTCTTT. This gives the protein CASGTDPEAFF.

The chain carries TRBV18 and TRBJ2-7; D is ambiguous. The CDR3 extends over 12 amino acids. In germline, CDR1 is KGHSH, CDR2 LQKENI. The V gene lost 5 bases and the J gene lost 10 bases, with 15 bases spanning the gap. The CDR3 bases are TGTGCCAGCTCAAGTGGGTCGGGTTCCCAGTACTTC. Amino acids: CASSSGSGSQYF.

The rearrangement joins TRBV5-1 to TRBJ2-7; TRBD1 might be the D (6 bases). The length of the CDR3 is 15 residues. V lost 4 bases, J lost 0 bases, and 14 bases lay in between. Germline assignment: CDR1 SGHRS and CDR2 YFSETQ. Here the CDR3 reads CASSRQGQSSYEQYF. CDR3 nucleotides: TGCGCCAGCAGCCGCCAGGGGCAAAGCTCCTACGAGCAGTACTTC.

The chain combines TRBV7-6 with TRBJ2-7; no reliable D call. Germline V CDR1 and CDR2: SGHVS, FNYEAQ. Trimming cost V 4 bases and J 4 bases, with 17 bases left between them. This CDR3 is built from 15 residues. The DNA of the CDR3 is TGTGCCAGCAGCTCTCAGGTGTCAACCCATTACGAGCAGTACTTC. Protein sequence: CASSSQVSTHYEQYF.

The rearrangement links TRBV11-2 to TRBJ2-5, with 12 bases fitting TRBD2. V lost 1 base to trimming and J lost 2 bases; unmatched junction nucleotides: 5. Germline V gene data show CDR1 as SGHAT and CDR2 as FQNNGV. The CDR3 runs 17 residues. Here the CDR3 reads CASSLGLAGGLQETQYF. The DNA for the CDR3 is TGTGCCAGCAGCTTAGGGCTAGCGGGGGGGTTGCAAGAGACCCAGTACTTC.

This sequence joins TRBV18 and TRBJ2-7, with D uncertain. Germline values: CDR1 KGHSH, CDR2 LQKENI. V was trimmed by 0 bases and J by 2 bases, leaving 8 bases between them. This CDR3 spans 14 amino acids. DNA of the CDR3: TGTGCCAGCTCACCACCCTCATCTACCTACGAGCAGTACTTC. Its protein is CASSPPSSTYEQYF.

This CDR3 is CASSVGTGSNTEAFF. As DNA, the CDR3 is TGTGCCAGCAGTGTGGGGACAGGCTCGAACACTGAAGCTTTCTTT. The chain is built from TRBV2 and TRBJ1-1; TRBD1 agrees at 8 bases. Germline loops: CDR1 SNHLY, CDR2 FYNNEI. V lost 4 bases, J lost 1 base, and 5 bases stayed unmatched. The CDR3 sequence is 15 residues long.

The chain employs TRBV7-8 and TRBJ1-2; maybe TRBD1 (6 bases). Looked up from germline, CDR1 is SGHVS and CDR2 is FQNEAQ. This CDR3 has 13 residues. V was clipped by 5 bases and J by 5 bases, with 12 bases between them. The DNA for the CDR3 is TGTGCCAGCAGCCGAGGACAGACTTATGGCTACACCTTC. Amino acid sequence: CASSRGQTYGYTF.

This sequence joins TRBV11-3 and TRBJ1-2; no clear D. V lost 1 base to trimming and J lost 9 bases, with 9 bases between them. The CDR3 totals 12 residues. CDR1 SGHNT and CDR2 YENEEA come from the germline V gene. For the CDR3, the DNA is TGTGCCAGCAGCTTAGTCCGGGGTAGCTACACCTTC. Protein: CASSLVRGSYTF.

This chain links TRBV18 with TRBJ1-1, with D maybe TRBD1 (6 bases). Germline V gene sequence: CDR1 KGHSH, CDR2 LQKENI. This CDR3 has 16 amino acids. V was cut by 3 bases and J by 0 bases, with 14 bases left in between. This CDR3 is CASSPPNRVVNTEAFF. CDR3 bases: TGTGCCAGCTCACCTCCTAACAGGGTGGTGAACACTGAAGCTTTCTTT.

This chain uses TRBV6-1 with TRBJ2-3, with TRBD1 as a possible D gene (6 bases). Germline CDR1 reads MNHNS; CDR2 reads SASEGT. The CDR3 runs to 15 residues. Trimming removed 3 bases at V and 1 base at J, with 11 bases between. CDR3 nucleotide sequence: TGTGCCAGCAGTGACAGGGGTTCTGGCACAGATACGCAGTATTTT. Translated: CASSDRGSGTDTQYF.

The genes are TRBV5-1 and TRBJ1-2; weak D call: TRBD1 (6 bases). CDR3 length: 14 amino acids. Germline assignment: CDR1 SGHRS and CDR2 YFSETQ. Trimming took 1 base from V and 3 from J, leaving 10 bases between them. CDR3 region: CASSLTGLHYGYTF. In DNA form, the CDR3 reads TGCGCCAGCAGCTTGACAGGGTTGCACTATGGCTACACCTTC.

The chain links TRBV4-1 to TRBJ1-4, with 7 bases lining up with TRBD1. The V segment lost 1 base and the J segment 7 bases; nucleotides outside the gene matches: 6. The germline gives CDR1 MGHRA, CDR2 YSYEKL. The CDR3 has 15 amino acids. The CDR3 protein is CASSQGEAGGEKLFF. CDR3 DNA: TGCGCCAGCAGCCAAGGAGAGGCAGGGGGTGAAAAACTGTTTTTT.

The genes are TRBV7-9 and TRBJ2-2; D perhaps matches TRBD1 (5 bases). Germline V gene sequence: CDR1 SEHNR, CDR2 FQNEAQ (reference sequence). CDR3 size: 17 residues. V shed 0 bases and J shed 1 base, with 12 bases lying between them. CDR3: CASSLALQGRNTGELFF. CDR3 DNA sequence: TGTGCCAGCAGCTTAGCGCTTCAGGGTAGGAACACCGGGGAGCTGTTTTTT.

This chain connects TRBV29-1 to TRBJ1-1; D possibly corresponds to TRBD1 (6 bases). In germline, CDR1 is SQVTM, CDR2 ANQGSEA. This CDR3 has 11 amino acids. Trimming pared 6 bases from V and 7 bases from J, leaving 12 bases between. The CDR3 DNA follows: TGCAGCGTGGAAACAGGGCTTGAAGCTTTCTTT. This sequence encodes CSVETGLEAFF.

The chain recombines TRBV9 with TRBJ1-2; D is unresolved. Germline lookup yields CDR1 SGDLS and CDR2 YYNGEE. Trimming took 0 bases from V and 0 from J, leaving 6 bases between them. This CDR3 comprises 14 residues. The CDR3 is CASSVAGSNYGYTF. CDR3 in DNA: TGTGCCAGCAGCGTAGCGGGGTCTAACTATGGCTACACCTTC.

The CDR3 nucleotides are TGTGCCAGCAGTCCTTTCTTTCAGACTGAAGCTTTCTTT. Protein product: CASSPFFQTEAFF. The chain links TRBV6-5 to TRBJ1-1; no definite D call. CDR1 MNHEY and CDR2 SVGAGI come from the germline V gene. The CDR3 has 13 residues. V dropped 5 bases and J dropped 5 bases, with 12 bases sitting between them.

CDR3 loop: CASTPTGSGANVLTF. CDR3 in DNA: TGTGCCAGTACCCCGACAGGTTCTGGGGCCAACGTCCTGACTTTC. The chain links TRBV19 to TRBJ2-6; D perhaps matches TRBD1 (6 bases). Trimming took 7 bases from V and 1 from J, leaving 11 bases between them. The CDR3 extends over 15 amino acids. Per germline, CDR1 LNHDA and CDR2 SQIVND (reference sequence).

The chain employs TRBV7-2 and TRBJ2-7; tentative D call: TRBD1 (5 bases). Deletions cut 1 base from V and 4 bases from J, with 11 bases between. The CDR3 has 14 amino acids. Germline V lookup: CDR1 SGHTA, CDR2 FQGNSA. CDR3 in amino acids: CASSLVQGWYEQYF. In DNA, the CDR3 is TGTGCCAGCAGCTTAGTGCAGGGTTGGTACGAGCAGTACTTC.

The CDR3 nucleotides read TGCGCCAGCAGCTTGGGAGCGGAGACCCAGTACTTC. The encoded protein is CASSLGAETQYF. The rearrangement joins TRBV5-1 to TRBJ2-5, with unresolved D. V dropped 0 bases and J dropped 5 bases, with 5 bases sitting between them. The length of the CDR3 is 12 residues. Germline V gives CDR1 SGHRS, CDR2 YFSETQ.

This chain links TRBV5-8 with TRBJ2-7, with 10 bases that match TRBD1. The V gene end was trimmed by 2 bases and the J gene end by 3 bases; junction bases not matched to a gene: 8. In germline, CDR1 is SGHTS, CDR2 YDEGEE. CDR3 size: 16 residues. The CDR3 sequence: CASSFSWDRGIYEQYF. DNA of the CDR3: TGTGCCAGCAGCTTCTCCTGGGACAGGGGAATCTACGAGCAGTACTTC.

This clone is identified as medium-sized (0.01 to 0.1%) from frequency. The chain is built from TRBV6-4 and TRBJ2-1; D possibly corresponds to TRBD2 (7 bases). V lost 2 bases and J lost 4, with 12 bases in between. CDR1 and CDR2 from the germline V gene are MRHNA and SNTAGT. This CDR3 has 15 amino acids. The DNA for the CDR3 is TGTGCCAGCAGTGACGGGAGGGGGGGTTACAATGAGCAGTTCTTC. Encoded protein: CASSDGRGGYNEQFF.